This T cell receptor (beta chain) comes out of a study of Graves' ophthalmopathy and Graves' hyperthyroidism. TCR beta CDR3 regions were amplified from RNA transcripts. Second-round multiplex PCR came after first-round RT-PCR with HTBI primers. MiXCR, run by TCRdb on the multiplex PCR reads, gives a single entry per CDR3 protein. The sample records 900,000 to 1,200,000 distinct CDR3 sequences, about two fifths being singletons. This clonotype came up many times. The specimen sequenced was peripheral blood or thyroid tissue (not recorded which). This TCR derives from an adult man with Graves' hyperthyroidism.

Here the CDR3 DNA reads TGTGCCAGCAGCTCTCCTGGGGGCGCGGTCGACACTGAAGCTTTCTTT. Translating gives CASSSPGGAVDTEAFF. The chain recombines TRBV7-6 with TRBJ1-1; tentatively, D is TRBD1 (6 bases). Germline CDR1 reads SGHVS; CDR2 reads FNYEAQ. The CDR3 loop spans 16 amino acids. Trimming shortened V by 4 bases and J by 3 bases, and 18 bases separated the two germline ends.